A selection of T cell receptor beta chains follows, all from one sample in a study of blood T cell repertoires in COVID-19. TCRdb's copy holds only in-frame clones and misses some; the assay was immunoSEQ multiplex PCR. Here the sample spans approximately 78,000 clones, just over 90% being singletons. Sequencing was performed on peripheral blood. These receptors were obtained from a man aged 45-65 years with COVID-19, enrolled during active disease. Both conserved end residues are trimmed from each CDR3. Each record gives: J gene, CDR3 length, V gene, CDR3 protein.

j_gene: TRBJ1-1; len: 11; v_gene: TRBV6-5; CDR3aa: ASSWSGNTEAF
j_gene: TRBJ1-5; len: 11; v_gene: TRBV6-5; CDR3aa: ASRNQGDQPQH
j_gene: TRBJ2-1; len: 13; v_gene: TRBV27; CDR3aa: ASSFTTGGGNEQF
j_gene: TRBJ2-2; len: 12; v_gene: TRBV11-3; CDR3aa: ASSIGAGSGELF
j_gene: TRBJ2-1; len: 11; v_gene: TRBV10-3; CDR3aa: AISETGGNEQF
j_gene: TRBJ2-2; len: 14; v_gene: TRBV7-2; CDR3aa: ASSLAASGETGELF
j_gene: TRBJ2-7; len: 12; v_gene: TRBV5-1; CDR3aa: ASRLTTPQGEQY
j_gene: TRBJ1-2; len: 13; v_gene: TRBV7-2; CDR3aa: ASSLMGPADYGYT
j_gene: TRBJ2-1; len: 16; v_gene: TRBV18; CDR3aa: ASSLTFQGGSSYNEQF
j_gene: TRBJ1-5; len: 13; v_gene: TRBV5-1; CDR3aa: ASSLAGISNQPQH
j_gene: TRBJ2-7; len: 9; v_gene: TRBV19; CDR3aa: ASTSSGEQY
j_gene: TRBJ2-5; len: 14; v_gene: TRBV28; CDR3aa: ASSIGTSGAQETQY
j_gene: TRBJ2-1; len: 16; v_gene: TRBV9; CDR3aa: ASSVASIQALGSGEQF
j_gene: TRBJ1-1; len: 15; v_gene: TRBV5-5; CDR3aa: ASRRSGTGAGVTEAF
j_gene: TRBJ2-2; len: 16; v_gene: TRBV7-6; CDR3aa: ASSLFNGLAGVAGELF
j_gene: TRBJ1-4; len: 12; v_gene: TRBV28; CDR3aa: ASPRLWQAEKLF
j_gene: TRBJ2-7; len: 11; v_gene: TRBV7-8; CDR3aa: ASSAGPRYEQY
j_gene: TRBJ2-5; len: 12; v_gene: TRBV5-1; CDR3aa: ASSLGWREETQY
j_gene: TRBJ1-1; len: 14; v_gene: TRBV30; CDR3aa: AWTLAGSGMNTEAF
j_gene: TRBJ1-1; len: 13; v_gene: TRBV5-4; CDR3aa: ASSFRGARITEAF
j_gene: TRBJ1-2; len: 12; v_gene: TRBV18; CDR3aa: ASSPKEQGHGYT
j_gene: TRBJ2-2; len: 11; v_gene: TRBV12-3/TRBV12-4; CDR3aa: ASQGAVTGELF
j_gene: TRBJ2-1; len: 12; v_gene: TRBV5-1; CDR3aa: ASSLTSGSNEQF
j_gene: TRBJ2-3; len: 14; v_gene: TRBV9; CDR3aa: ASSVDSSGRGDTQY
j_gene: TRBJ1-2; len: 11; v_gene: TRBV28; CDR3aa: ASSGQSNYGYT
j_gene: TRBJ2-7; len: 14; v_gene: TRBV29-1; CDR3aa: SANGLAGGPADEQY
j_gene: TRBJ2-5; len: 9; v_gene: TRBV5-4; CDR3aa: ASSGGETQY
j_gene: TRBJ2-1; len: 15; v_gene: TRBV4-1; CDR3aa: ASSQEFGGLNWNEQF
j_gene: TRBJ1-3; len: 14; v_gene: TRBV18; CDR3aa: ASSETPGTSGNTIY
j_gene: TRBJ2-3; len: 12; v_gene: TRBV5-1; CDR3aa: ASSVDRAADTQY
j_gene: TRBJ1-4; len: 12; v_gene: TRBV28; CDR3aa: ASSLGGRNEKLF
j_gene: TRBJ2-3; len: 15; v_gene: TRBV6-2/TRBV6-3; CDR3aa: ASSWSSGRDLTDTQY
j_gene: TRBJ1-5; len: 12; v_gene: TRBV5-1; CDR3aa: ASSEGQGFQPQH
j_gene: TRBJ2-1; len: 13; v_gene: TRBV19; CDR3aa: ASSIYGGDYNEQF
j_gene: TRBJ2-5; len: 13; v_gene: TRBV29-1; CDR3aa: SVDRTGPPGETQY
j_gene: TRBJ2-5; len: 13; v_gene: TRBV3-1/TRBV3-2; CDR3aa: ASTEASGFQETQY
j_gene: TRBJ2-1; len: 11; v_gene: TRBV5-4; CDR3aa: ASSPSGRTEQF
j_gene: TRBJ2-7; len: 13; v_gene: TRBV14; CDR3aa: ASSQDAGDRYEQY
j_gene: TRBJ2-5; len: 11; v_gene: TRBV27; CDR3aa: AIGRGMKETQY
j_gene: TRBJ2-3; len: 17; v_gene: TRBV5-8; CDR3aa: ASPNPPGLASDLTDTQY
j_gene: TRBJ2-3; len: 13; v_gene: TRBV6-5; CDR3aa: ASSLLAGRTDTQY
j_gene: TRBJ2-1; len: 13; v_gene: TRBV4-2; CDR3aa: ASSRSLAGDNEQF
j_gene: TRBJ2-2; len: 12; v_gene: TRBV19; CDR3aa: ASTPGQGTGELF
j_gene: TRBJ2-7; len: 10; v_gene: TRBV18; CDR3aa: ASSLVLGEQY
j_gene: TRBJ2-3; len: 15; v_gene: TRBV24-1; CDR3aa: ATSASWQGSSTDTQY
j_gene: TRBJ1-4; len: 11; v_gene: TRBV25-1; CDR3aa: ASRLSGSEKLF